Ten or more counts support the clone carrying this T cell receptor beta chain. TCRdb used MiXCR to reprocess the 5' RACE reads, holding one entry per CDR3 protein. Here the sample spans tens of thousands of distinct CDR3 sequences, roughly 7% being singletons. This entry is derived from a study of neurological immune-mediated disorders. CDR3 length: 14 amino acids. J lost 5 bases, V lost 4 bases, and 7 bases had no gene match. Germline V gene lookup returns CDR1 SEHNR and CDR2 FQNEAQ (reference sequence). The sample comprised PBMCs. The receptor was derived from a woman aged 40 to 50 in good health. This chain uses TRBV7-9 with TRBJ2-5; TRBD1 matches 7 bases. Written as DNA, the CDR3 is TGTGCCAGCAGCTCCCCCAGGGGGAAGGAGACCCAGTACTTC. Its protein is CASSSPRGKETQYF.